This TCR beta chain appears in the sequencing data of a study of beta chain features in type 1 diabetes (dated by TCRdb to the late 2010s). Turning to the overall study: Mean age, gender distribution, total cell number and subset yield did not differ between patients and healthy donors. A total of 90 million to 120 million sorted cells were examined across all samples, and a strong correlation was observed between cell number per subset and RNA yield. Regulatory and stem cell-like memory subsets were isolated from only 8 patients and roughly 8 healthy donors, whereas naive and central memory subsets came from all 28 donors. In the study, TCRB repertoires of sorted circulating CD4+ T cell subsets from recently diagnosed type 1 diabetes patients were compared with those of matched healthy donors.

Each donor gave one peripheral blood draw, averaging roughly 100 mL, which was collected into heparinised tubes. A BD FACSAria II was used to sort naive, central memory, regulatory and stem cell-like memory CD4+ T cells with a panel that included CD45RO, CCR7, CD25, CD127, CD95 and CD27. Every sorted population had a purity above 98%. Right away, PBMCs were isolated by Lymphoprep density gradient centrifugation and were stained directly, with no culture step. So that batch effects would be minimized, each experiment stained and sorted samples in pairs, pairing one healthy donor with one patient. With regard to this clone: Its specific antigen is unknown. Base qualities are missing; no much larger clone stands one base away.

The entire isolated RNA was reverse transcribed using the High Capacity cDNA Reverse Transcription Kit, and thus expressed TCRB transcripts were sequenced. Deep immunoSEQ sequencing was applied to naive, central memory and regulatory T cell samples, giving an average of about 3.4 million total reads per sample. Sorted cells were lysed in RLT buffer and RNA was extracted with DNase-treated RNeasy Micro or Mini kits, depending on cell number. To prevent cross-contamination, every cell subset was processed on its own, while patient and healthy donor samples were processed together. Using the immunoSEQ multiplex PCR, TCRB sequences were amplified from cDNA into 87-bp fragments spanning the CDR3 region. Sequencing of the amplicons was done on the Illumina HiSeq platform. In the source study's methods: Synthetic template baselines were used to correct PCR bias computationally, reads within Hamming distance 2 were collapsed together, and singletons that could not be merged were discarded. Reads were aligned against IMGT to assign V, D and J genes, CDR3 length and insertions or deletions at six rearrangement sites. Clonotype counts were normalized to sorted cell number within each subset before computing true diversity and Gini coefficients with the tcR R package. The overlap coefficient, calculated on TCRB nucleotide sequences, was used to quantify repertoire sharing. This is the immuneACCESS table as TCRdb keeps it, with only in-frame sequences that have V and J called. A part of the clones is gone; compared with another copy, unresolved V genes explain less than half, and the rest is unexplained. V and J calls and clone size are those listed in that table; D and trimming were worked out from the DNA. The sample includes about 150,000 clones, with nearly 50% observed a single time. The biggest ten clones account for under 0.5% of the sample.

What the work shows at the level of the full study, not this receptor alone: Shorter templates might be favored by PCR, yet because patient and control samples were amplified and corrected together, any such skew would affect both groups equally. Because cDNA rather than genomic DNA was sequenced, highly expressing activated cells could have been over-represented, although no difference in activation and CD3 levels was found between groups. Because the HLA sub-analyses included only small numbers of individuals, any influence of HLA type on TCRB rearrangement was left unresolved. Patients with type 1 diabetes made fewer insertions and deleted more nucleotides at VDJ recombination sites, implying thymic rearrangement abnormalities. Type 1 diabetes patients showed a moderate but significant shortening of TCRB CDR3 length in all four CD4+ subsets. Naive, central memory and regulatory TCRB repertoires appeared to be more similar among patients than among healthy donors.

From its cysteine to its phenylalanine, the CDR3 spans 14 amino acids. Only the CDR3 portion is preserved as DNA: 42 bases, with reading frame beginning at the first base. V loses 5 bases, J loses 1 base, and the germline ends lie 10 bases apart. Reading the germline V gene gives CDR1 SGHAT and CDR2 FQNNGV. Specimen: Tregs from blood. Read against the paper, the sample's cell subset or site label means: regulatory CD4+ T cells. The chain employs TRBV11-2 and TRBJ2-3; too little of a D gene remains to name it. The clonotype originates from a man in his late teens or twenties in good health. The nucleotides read TGTGCCAGCAGCCAAGACCAGGGCACAGATACGCAGTATTTT. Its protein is CASSQDQGTDTQYF. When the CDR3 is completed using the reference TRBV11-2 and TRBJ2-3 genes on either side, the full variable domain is EAGVAQSPRYKIIEKRQSVAFWCNPISGHATLYWYQQILGQGPKLLIQFQNNGVVDDSQLPKDRFSAERLKGVDSTLKIQPAKLEDSAVYLCASSQDQGTDTQYFGPGTRLTVL.